Included here is one T cell receptor (beta chain) sequence, with context. Its target is not known. Generated by immunoSEQ multiplex PCR, the TCRdb table keeps only in-frame clones and is missing some. The data contain 96,000 or so clones, under 90% of them seen just once; the ten biggest clones take up about 26%. The data belong to a study of T cell responses to AZD1222 COVID-19 vaccine. Study-level findings and limits: Baseline seropositivity characterized only six AZD1222 recipients. In the spike-specific TCR repertoire, nearly half reportedly target unmutated variant regions.

Deletions cut 8 bases from V and 0 bases from J, with 11 bases between. The CDR3 has 13 amino acids. Germline V gives CDR1 MNHEY, CDR2 SMNVEV (reference sequence). Material: peripheral blood, obtained on day 0 of AZD1222 vaccination. The rearrangement uses TRBV27 and TRBJ2-7; D gene unclear. The source is an adult in good health. The CDR3 DNA reads as TGTGCCAGCGCGCGAGTTACCTCCTACGAGCAGTACTTC. Its translation: CASARVTSYEQYF.